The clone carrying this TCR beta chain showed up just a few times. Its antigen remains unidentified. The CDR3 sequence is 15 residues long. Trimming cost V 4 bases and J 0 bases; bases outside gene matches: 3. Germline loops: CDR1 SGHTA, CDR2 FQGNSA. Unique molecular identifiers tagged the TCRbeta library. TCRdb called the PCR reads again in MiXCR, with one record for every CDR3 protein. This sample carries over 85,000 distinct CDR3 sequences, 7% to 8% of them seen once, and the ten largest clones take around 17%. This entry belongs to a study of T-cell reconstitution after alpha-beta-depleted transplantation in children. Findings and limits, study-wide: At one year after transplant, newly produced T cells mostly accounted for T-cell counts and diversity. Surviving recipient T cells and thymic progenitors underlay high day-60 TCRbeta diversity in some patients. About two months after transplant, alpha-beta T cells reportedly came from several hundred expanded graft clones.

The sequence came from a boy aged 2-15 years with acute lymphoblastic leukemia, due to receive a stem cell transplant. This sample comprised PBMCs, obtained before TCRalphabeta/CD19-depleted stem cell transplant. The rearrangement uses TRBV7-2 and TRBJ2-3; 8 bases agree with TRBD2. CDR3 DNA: TGTGCCAGCAGCTATAGCGGGGAAAGCACAGATACGCAGTATTTT. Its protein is CASSYSGESTDTQYF.